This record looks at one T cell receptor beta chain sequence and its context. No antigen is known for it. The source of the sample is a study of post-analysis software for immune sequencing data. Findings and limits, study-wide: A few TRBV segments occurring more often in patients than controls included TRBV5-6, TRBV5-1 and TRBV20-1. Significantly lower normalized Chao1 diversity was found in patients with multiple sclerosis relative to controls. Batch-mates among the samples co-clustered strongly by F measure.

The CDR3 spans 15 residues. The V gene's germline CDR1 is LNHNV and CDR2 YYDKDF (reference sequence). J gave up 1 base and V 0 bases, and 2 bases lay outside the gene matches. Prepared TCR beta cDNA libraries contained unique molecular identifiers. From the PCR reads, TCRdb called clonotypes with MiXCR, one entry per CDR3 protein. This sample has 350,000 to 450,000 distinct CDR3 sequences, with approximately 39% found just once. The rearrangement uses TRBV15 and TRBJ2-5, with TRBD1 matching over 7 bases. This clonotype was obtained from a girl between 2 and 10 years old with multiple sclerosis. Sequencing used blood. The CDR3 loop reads CATSRENRGQETQYF. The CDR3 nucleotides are TGTGCCACCAGCAGAGAAAACAGGGGCCAAGAGACCCAGTACTTC.